The clone carrying this TCR beta chain has more than one count but fewer than ten. This entry belongs to a study of T-cell reconstitution after alpha-beta-depleted transplantation in children. The V and J ends lost 3 bases and 3 bases respectively, with 18 bases between them. The CDR3 spans 15 residues. Germline CDR1 reads DFQATT; CDR2 reads SNEGSKA (reference sequence). Unique molecular identifiers were used to barcode this TCRbeta library. TCRdb re-called the PCR reads through MiXCR, storing one row per CDR3 protein. The data show some 110,000 distinct CDR3 sequences, 9% to 12% seen once. The TCR was taken from a boy younger than 10 with acute lymphoblastic leukemia, due to receive a stem cell transplant. The sample in question was PBMCs, obtained before TCRalphabeta/CD19-depleted stem cell transplant. V usage is TRBV20-1 and J usage is TRBJ2-7; a possible D gene is TRBD1 (6 bases). CDR3 sequence reads: CSARAAGELFYEQYF. The CDR3, as DNA: TGCAGTGCTAGGGCCGCAGGGGAGTTGTTCTACGAGCAGTACTTC.